This T cell receptor (beta chain) was identified in a study of siplizumab effects on memory and regulatory T cells. TCRdb's copy holds only in-frame clones and misses some; the assay was immunoSEQ multiplex PCR. This sample has approximately 82,000 clones, with roughly 89% found just once. About this clone itself: Its antigen is not identified.

Trimming removed 4 bases at V and 5 bases at J, with 12 bases between. The CDR3 covers 14 residues. Germline CDR1 and CDR2: MGHDK and SYGVNS. Whole-study findings and limits: Proliferating siplizumab-culture Tregs lacked confirmation of suppressive function.

The specimen was Tregs sorted from blood. The V call is TRBV25-1, the J call TRBJ1-5; D unresolved. This TCR derives from a human donor in good health. The CDR3 protein is CASSARELDQPQHF. The CDR3 bases are TGTGCCAGCAGTGCGAGGGAATTGGATCAGCCCCAGCATTTT.